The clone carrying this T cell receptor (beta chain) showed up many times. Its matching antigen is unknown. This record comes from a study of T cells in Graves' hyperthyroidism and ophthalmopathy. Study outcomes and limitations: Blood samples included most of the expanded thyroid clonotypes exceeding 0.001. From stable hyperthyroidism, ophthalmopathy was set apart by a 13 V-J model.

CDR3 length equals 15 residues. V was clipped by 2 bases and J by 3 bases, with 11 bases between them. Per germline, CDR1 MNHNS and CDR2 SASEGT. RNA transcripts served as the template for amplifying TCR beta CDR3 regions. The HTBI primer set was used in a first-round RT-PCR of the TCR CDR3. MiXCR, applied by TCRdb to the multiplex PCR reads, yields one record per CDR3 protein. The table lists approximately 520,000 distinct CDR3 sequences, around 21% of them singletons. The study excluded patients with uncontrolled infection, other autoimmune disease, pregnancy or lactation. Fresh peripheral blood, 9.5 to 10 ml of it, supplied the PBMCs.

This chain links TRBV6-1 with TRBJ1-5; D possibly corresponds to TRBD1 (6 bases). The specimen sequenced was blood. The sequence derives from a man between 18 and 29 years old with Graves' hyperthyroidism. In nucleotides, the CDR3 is TGTGCCAGCAGTGAACAGGGGATTAACAATCAGCCCCAGCATTTT. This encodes CASSEQGINNQPQHF.